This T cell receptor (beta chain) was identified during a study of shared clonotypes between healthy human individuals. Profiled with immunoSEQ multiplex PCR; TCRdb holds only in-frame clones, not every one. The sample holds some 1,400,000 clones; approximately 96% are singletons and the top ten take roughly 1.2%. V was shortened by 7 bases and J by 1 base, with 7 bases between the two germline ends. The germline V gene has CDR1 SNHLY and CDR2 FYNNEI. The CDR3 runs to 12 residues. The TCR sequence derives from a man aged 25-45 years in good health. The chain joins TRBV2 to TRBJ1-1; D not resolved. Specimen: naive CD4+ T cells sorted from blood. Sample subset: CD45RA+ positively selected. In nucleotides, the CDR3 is TGTGCCAGCACAGGCTCGAACACTGAAGCTTTCTTT. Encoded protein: CASTGSNTEAFF.